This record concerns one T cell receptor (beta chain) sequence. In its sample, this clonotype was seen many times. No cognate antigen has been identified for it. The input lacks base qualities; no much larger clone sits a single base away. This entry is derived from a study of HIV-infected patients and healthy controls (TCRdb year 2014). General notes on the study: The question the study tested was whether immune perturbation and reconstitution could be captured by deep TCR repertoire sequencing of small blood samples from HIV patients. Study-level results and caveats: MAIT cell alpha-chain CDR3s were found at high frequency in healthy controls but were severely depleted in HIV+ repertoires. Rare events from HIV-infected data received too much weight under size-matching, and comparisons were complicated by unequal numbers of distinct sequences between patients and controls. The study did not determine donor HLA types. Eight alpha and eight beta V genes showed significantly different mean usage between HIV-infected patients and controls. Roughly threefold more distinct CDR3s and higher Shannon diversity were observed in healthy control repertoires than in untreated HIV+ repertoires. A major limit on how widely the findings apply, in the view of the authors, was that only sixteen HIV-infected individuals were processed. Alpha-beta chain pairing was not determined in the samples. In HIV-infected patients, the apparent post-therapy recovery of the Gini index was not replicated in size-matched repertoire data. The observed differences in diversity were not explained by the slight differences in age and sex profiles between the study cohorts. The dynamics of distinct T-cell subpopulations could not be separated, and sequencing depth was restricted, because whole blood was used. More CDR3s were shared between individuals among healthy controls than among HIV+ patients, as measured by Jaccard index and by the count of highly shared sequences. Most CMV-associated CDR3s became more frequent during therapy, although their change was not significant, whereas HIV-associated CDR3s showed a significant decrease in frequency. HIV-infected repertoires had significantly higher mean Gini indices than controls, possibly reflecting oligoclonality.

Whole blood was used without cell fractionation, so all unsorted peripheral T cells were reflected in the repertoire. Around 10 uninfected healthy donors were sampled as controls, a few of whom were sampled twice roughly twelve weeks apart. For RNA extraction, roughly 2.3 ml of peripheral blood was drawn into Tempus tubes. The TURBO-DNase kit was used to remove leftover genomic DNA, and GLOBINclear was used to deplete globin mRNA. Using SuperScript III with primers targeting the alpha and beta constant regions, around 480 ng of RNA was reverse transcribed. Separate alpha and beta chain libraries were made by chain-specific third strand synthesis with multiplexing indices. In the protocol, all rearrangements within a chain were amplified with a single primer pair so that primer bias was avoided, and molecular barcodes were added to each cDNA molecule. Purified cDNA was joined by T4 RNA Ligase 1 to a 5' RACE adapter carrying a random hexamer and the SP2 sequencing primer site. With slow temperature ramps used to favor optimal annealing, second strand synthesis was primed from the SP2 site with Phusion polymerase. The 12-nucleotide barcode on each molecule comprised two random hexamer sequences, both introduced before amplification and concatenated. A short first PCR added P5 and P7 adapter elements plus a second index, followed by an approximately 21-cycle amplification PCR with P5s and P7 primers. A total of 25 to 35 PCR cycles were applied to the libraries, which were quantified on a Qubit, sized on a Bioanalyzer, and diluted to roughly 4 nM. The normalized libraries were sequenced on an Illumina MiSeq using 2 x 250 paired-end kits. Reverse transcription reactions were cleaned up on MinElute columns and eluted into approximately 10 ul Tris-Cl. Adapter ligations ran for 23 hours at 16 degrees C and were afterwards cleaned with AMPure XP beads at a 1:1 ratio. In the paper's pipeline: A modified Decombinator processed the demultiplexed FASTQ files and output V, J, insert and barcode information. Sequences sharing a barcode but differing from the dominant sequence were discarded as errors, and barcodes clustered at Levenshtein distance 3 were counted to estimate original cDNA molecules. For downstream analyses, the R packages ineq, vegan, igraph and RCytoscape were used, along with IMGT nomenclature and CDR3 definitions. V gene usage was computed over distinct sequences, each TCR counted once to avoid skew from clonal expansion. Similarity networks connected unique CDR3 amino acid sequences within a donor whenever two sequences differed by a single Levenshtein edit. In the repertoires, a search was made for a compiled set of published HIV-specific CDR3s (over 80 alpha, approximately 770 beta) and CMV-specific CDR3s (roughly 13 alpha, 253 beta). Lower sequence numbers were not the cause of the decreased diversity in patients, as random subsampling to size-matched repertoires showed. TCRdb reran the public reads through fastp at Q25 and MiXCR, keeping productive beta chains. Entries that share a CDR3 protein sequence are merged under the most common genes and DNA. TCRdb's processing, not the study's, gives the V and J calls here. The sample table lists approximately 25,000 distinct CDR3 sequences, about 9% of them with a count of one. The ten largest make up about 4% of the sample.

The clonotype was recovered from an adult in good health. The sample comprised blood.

The nucleotides read TGTGCCACGGAACAGGGAGCGGGCACAGATACGCAGTATTTT. The encoded protein is CATEQGAGTDTQYF. The rearranged chain carries TRBV10-3 and TRBJ2-3; possibly the D gene is TRBD1, per 6 matching bases. Deletion took 10 bases off V and 1 base off J, with a span of 15 bases between the germline ends. CDR1 ENHRY and CDR2 SYGVKD were looked up in the germline V gene. The CDR3, cysteine through phenylalanine, is 14 amino acids long. Only CDR3 DNA is held: 42 bases, read in frame from base 1.